The clone carrying this T cell receptor (beta chain) has just a few counts. PCR used 60 Vbeta primers and 13 Jbeta primers. Some clones are missing from TCRdb's copy, which holds only in-frame ones; the method was immunoSEQ multiplex PCR. The sample lists approximately 150,000 clones; 76% were seen once. This specimen belongs to a study of cytomegalovirus exposure and HLA in healthy donors. At collection, donors were nominally healthy, but unrecorded immune exposures were probable. The receptor comes from a male donor in good health and CMV-seronegative. Material: PBMCs.

The DNA for the CDR3 is TGTGCCAGCAGCCCCGGACTAGCGGGACTAGATACGCAGTATTTT. It codes for CASSPGLAGLDTQYF. The V call is TRBV2, the J call TRBJ2-3; 12 bases align to TRBD2. Losses at the gene ends were 6 bases for V and 5 bases for J; bases not matched to a gene: 6. The CDR3 runs 15 residues. CDR1 and CDR2 (germline): SNHLY, FYNNEI.